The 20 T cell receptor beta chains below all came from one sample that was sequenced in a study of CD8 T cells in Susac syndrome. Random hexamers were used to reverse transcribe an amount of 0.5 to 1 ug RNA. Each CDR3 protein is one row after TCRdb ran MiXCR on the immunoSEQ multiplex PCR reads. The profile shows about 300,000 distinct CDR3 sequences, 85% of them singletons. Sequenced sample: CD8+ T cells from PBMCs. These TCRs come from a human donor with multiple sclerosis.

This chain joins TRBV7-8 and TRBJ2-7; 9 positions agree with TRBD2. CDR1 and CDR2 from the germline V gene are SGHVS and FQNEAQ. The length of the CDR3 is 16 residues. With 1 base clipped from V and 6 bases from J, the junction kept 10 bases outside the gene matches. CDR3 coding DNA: TGTGCCAGCAGCTTAGGTCTACGCGGGAGGGTGGCCGAGCAGTACTTC. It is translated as CASSLGLRGRVAEQYF.

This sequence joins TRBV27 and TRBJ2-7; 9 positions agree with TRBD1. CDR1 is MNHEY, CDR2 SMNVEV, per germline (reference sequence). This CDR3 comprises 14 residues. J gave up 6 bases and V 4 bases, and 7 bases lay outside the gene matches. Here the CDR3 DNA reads TGTGCCAGCAGTTGGGGACAGGGCAAGTCCGAGCAGTACTTC. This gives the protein CASSWGQGKSEQYF.

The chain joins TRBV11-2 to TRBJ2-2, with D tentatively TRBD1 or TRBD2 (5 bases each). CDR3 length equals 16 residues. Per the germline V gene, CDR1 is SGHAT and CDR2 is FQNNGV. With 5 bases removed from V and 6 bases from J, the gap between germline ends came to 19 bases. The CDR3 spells CASSDPGTTNPGELFF. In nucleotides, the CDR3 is TGTGCCAGCAGCGATCCCGGGACGACAAACCCCGGGGAGCTGTTTTTT.

The CDR3 bases are TGTGCCAGCAGCCCTGGGGCCGACGTTTGGGATTCACCCCTCCACTTT. Its translation is CASSPGADVWDSPLHF. This rearrangement joins TRBV7-2 to TRBJ1-6, with D perhaps TRBD1 (5 bases). The germline CDR1 and CDR2 sequences are SGHTA and FQGNSA. The V gene lost 5 bases and the J gene lost 8 bases, with 19 bases spanning the gap. The length of the CDR3 is 16 residues.

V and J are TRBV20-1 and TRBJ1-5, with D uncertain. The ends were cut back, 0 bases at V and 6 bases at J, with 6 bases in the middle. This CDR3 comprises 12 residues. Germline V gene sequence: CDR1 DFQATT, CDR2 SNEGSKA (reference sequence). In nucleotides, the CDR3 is TGCAGTGCTAGAGATTGGGGTCAGCCCCAGCATTTT. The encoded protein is CSARDWGQPQHF.

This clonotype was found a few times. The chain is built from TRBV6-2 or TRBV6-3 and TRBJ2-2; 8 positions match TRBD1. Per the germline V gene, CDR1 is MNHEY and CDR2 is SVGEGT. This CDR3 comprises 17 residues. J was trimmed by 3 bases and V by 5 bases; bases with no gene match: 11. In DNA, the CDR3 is TGTGCCAGCAGTCTACCCGAGGACAGGGCCGACACCGGGGAGCTGTTTTTT. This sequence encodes CASSLPEDRADTGELFF.

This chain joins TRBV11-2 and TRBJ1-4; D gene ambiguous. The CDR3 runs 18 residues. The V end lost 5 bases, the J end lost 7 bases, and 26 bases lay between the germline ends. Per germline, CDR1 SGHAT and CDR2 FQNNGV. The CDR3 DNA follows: TGTGCCAGCAGCCTTGAGCGGACCGCGCCCGTCTGGGGTGAAAAACTGTTTTTT. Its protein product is CASSLERTAPVWGEKLFF.

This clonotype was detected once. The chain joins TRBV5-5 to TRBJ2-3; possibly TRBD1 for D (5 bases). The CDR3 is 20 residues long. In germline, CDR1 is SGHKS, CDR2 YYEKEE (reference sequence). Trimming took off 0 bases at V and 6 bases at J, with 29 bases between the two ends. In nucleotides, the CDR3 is TGTGCCAGCAGCTTGGCGCTTGGCTCGGAGACAAAGGGGCCTTGGGATACGCAGTATTTT. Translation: CASSLALGSETKGPWDTQYF.

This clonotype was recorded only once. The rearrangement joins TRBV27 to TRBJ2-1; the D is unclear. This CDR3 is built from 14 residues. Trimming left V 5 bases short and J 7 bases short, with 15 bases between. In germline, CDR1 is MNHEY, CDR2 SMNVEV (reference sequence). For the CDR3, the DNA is TGTGCCAGCAGTCCCGTGGAGAACGATAATGAGCAGTTCTTC. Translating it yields CASSPVENDNEQFF.

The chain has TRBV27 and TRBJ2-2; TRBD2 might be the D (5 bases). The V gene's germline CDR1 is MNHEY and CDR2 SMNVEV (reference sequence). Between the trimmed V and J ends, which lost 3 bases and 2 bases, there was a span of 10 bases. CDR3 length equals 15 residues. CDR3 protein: CASSFTRANTGELFF. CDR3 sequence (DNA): TGTGCCAGCAGTTTTACGCGGGCAAACACCGGGGAGCTGTTTTTT.

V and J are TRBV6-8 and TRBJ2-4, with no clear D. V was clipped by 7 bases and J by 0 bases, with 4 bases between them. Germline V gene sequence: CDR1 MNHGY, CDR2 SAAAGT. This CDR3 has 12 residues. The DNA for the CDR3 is TGTGCCAGCACTCTAGCCAAAAACATTCAGTACTTC. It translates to CASTLAKNIQYF.

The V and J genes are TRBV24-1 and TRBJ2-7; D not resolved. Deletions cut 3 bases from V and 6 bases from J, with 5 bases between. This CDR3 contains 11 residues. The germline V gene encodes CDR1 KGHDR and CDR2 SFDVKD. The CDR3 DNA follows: TGTGCCACCAGTGATGCCGTCGAGCAGTACTTC. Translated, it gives CATSDAVEQYF.

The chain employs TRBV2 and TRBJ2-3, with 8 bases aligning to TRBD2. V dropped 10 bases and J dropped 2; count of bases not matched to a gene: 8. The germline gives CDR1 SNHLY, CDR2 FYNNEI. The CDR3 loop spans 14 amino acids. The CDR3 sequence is CANSLAGSTDTQYF. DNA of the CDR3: TGTGCCAACTCCTTAGCGGGGTCCACAGATACGCAGTATTTT.

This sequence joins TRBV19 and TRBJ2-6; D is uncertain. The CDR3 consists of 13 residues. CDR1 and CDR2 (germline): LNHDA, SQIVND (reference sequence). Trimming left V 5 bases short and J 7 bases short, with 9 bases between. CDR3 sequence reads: CASSVQGANVLTF. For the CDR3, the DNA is TGTGCCAGTAGTGTCCAAGGCGCCAACGTCCTGACTTTC.

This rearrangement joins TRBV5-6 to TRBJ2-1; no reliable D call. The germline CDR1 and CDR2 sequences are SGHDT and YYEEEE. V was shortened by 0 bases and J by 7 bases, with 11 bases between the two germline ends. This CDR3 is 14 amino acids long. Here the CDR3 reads CASSLVGSSNEQFF. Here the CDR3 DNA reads TGTGCCAGCAGCTTGGTAGGTAGCTCGAATGAGCAGTTCTTC.

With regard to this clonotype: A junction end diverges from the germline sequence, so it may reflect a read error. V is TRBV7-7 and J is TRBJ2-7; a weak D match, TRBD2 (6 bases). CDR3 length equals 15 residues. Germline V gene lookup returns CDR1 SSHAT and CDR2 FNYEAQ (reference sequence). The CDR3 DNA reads TGTGCTAGCAGCTTAGCGCTTGGACTACGCTACGAGCAGTACTTC. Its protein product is CASSLALGLRYEQYF. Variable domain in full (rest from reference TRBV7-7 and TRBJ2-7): GAGVSQSPRYKVTKRGQDVTLRCDPISSHATLYWYQQALGQGPEFLTYFNYEAQPDKSGLPSDRFSAERPEGSISTLTIQRTEQRDSAMYRCASSLALGLRYEQYFGPGTRLTVT.

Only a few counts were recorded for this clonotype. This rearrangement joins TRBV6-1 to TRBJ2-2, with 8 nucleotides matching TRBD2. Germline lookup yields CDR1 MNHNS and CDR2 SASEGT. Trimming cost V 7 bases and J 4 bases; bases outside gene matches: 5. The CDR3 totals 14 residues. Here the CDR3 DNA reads TGTGCCAGCACCAAGCGGGAGCTCACCGGGGAGCTGTTTTTT. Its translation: CASTKRELTGELFF.

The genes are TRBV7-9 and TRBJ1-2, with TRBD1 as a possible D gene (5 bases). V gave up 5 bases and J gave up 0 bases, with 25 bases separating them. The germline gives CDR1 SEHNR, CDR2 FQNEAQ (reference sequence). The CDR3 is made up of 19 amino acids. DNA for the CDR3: TGTGCCAGCAGCCCGAAGGAGGACGGCTGGGGCATAACTAACTATGGCTACACCTTC. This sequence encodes CASSPKEDGWGITNYGYTF.

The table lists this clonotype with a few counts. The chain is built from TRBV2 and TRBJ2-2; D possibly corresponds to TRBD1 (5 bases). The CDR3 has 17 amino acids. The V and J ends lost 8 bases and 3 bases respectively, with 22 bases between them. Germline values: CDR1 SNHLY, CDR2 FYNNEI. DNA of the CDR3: TGTGCCAGCTCCCCCAGGGCGGCGCATCGGCACACCGGGGAGCTGTTTTTT. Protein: CASSPRAAHRHTGELFF.

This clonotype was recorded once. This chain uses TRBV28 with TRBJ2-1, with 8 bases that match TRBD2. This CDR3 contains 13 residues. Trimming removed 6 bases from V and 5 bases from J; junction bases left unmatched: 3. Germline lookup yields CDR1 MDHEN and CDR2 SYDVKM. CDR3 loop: CASSLLADNEQFF. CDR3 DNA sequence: TGTGCCAGCAGCCTACTAGCGGACAATGAGCAGTTCTTC.